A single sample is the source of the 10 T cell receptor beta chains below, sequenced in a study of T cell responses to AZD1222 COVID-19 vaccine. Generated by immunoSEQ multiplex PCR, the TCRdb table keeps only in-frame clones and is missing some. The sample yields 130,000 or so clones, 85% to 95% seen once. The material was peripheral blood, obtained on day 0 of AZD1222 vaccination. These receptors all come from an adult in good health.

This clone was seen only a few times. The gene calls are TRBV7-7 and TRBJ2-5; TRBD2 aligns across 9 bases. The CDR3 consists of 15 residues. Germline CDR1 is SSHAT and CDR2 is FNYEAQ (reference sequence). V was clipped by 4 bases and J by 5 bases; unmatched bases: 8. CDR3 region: CASSSLGGGAETQYF. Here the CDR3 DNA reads TGTGCCAGCAGCTCCCTCGGCGGGGGGGCGGAGACCCAGTACTTC. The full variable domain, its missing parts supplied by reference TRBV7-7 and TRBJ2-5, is GAGVSQSPRYKVTKRGQDVTLRCDPISSHATLYWYQQALGQGPEFLTYFNYEAQPDKSGLPSDRFSAERPEGSISTLTIQRTEQRDSAMYRCASSSLGGGAETQYFGPGTRLLVL.

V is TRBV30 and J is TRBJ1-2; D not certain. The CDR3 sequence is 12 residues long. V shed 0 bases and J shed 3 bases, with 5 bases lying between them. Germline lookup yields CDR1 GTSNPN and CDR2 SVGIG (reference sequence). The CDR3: CAWSVWDYGYTF. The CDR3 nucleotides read TGTGCCTGGAGTGTATGGGACTATGGCTACACCTTC.

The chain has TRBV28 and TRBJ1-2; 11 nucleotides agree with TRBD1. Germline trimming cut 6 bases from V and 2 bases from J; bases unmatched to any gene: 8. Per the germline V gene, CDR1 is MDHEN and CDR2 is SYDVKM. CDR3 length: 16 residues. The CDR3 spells CASRPDRGQSNYGYTF. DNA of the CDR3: TGTGCCAGCAGACCGGACAGGGGGCAGTCCAACTATGGCTACACCTTC.

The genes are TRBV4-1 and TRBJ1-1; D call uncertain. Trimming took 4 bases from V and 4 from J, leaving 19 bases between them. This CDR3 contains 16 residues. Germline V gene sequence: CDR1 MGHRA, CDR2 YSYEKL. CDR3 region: CASSPRSILEVTEAFF. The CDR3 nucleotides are TGCGCCAGCAGCCCTCGCTCGATACTGGAGGTCACTGAAGCTTTCTTT.

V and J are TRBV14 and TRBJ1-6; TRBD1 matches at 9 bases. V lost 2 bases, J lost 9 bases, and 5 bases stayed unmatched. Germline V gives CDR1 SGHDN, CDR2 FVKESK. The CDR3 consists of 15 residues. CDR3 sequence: CASSQITGGGSPLHF. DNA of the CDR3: TGTGCCAGCAGCCAAATTACAGGGGGCGGTTCACCCCTCCACTTT.

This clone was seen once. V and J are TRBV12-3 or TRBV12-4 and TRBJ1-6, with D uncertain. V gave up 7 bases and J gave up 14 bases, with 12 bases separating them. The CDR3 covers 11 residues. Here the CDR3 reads CASTLGSSLHF. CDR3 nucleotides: TGTGCCAGCACCCTGGGCAGTTCCCTCCACTTT.

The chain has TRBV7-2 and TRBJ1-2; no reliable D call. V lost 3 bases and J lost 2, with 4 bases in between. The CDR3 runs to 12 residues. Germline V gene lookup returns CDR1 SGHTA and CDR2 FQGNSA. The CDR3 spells CASSLRNYGYTF. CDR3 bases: TGTGCCAGCAGCTTGAGGAACTATGGCTACACCTTC.

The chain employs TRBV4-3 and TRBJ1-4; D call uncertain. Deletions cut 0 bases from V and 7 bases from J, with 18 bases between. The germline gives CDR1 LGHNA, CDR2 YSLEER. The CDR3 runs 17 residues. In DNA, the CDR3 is TGCGCCAGCAGCCAAGATGATGGGCGGTTTCGCAGTGAAAAACTGTTTTTT. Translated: CASSQDDGRFRSEKLFF.

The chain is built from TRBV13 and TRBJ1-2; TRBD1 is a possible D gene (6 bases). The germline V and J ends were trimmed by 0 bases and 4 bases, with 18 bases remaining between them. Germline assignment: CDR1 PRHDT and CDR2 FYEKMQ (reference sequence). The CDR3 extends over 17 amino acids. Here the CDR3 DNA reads TGTGCCAGCAGCTTAGGACCCGGTCAGGGGATGGTCTATGGCTACACCTTC. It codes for CASSLGPGQGMVYGYTF.

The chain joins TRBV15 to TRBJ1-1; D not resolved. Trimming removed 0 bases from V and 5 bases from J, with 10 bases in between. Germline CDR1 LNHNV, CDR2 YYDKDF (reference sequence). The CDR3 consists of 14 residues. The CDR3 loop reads CATSRDRKGTEAFF. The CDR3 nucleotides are TGTGCCACCAGCAGAGACAGGAAGGGAACTGAAGCTTTCTTT.